This is a list of T cell receptor beta chains from one sample in a study of technical replicates of blood from a few donors. The table came from immunoSEQ multiplex PCR; TCRdb's copy has only in-frame clones and leaves some out. In the table there are fewer than 100,000 clones, about 97% of which are singletons. Sequencing was carried out using T cells isolated from PBMCs. These receptors originate from a human donor in good health. CDR3s include the opening cysteine and the closing phenylalanine or tryptophan. A D gene is named only where the DNA matches it firmly. Clone size is not always given. Where it is, it says once, few, many or a class for expanded clones.

V gene,CDR3 length,J gene,D gene,clone size,CDR3 protein,CDR3 DNA
TRBV28,16,TRBJ1-1,-,-,CASSLMAGRYDTEAFF,TGTGCCAGCAGTTTAATGGCGGGTCGTTATGACACTGAAGCTTTCTTT
TRBV19,14,TRBJ2-5,-,-,CATARDIHGETQYF,TGTGCCACGGCCCGGGACATTCACGGGGAGACCCAGTACTTC
TRBV4-1,14,TRBJ1-2,-,few,CASSQDRQLYGYTF,TGCGCCAGCAGCCAAGATCGACAGCTTTATGGCTACACCTTC
TRBV28,15,TRBJ2-7,TRBD2,-,CASTQLAGGPYEQYF,TGTGCCAGCACCCAACTAGCGGGAGGCCCCTACGAGCAGTACTTC
TRBV27,15,TRBJ2-2,-,-,CASSFWGRTTGELFF,TGTGCCAGCAGTTTTTGGGGCAGAACCACCGGGGAGCTGTTTTTT
TRBV6-5,16,TRBJ2-3,TRBD1,-,CASSYSWTGAADTQYF,TGTGCCAGCAGTTACTCCTGGACAGGGGCGGCAGATACGCAGTATTTT
TRBV4-1,15,TRBJ2-3,TRBD1,-,CASEGGQGATDTQYF,TGCGCCAGCGAGGGGGGACAGGGGGCGACAGATACGCAGTATTTT
TRBV12-2,17,TRBJ2-5,-,-,CASRLAGCVREVETQYF,TGTGCAAGTCGCTTAGCGGGATGTGTTAGGGAGGTAGAGACCCAGTACTTC
TRBV6-1,13,TRBJ1-1,-,-,CASSDSHRAEAFF,TGTGCCAGCAGTGATTCCCATCGCGCTGAAGCTTTCTTT
TRBV10-3,14,TRBJ2-7,TRBD1,-,CAISTTGSSYEQYF,TGTGCCATCAGTACGACAGGGAGTAGCTACGAGCAGTACTTC